The clone carrying this TCR beta chain appeared a few times. Its antigen remains unknown. This entry belongs to a study of T-cell memory formation after mild COVID-19. Across the study: The TCR clusters were mostly specific to one donor.

Study-level results: Contracting clones from day 15 to 85 showed balanced CD4/CD8; later expanders favored CD4+. The second-wave clones peaking on day 37 were not confirmed as SARS-CoV-2-specific. Most CD4+ clones that shrank were in CM and EM, while CD8+ ones turned up in EMRA.

V was cut by 5 bases and J by 7 bases, with 20 bases left in between. CDR1 and CDR2 (germline): MNHNY, SVGAGI (reference sequence). This CDR3 spans 15 amino acids. A single record per CDR3 protein comes from TCRdb applying MiXCR to the 5' RACE reads. The data contain roughly 300,000 distinct CDR3 sequences, about a sixth of them seen just once; the ten biggest clones take up 20% to 25%. The sequencing sample was made of PBMCs or a T cell subset sorted from them (not recorded which). The TCR comes from a man aged 18 to 30 who had mild COVID-19 (a few samples of this study predate the infection). Cell type and time point are not known. The rearrangement uses TRBV6-6 and TRBJ1-2, with D perhaps TRBD1 (5 bases). The CDR3 DNA is TGTGCCAGCAGTCCCCCCTACGAGGGGCAAATTGGCTACACCTTC. It is translated as CASSPPYEGQIGYTF.